This section outlines one T cell receptor beta chain sequence together with its context. Libraries were prepared by immunoSEQ multiplex PCR; TCRdb keeps only in-frame clonotypes and omits some of them. The data show approximately 22,000 clones, about two thirds seen once. V shed 0 bases, J shed 12 bases, and the junction held 9 bases outside the gene matches. This CDR3 contains 15 residues. The germline V gene has CDR1 LGHNA and CDR2 YNFKEQ. This specimen belongs to a study of sequential checkpoint blockade in melanoma. Background on the study: Randomization was 1:1 between first-line nivolumab→ipilimumab and ipilimumab→nivolumab. After both sequences, patients received maintenance nivolumab.

Treatment indicated: randomized to nivolumab then ipilimumab (arm A) or the reverse (arm B). DNA-damaging chemotherapy had not been given to any patient beforehand. Sorted cells were live CD3+CD8+, lacking CD19 and CD56, from PBMCs. The input for sequencing was CD8+ T cells sorted from blood (inferred from file names), taken from a patient given nivolumab and ipilimumab in sequence. The chain links TRBV4-2 to TRBJ2-1; 9 bases map to TRBD2. The clonotype was recovered from a human donor with melanoma. The CDR3 spells CASSQDGAGGLVQFF. The CDR3 DNA reads as TGTGCCAGCAGCCAAGATGGGGCGGGGGGGCTCGTGCAGTTCTTC.